These 2 T cell receptor beta chains were all obtained from the same sample, sequenced in a study of identical twins. TCRdb analysed the 5' RACE reads with MiXCR anew, one entry per CDR3 protein. The data hold 700,000 to 950,000 distinct CDR3 sequences, with over 9% observed a single time. The sample was also reused in another study, on yellow fever vaccine responses in identical twins.

The sequenced sample consisted of PBMCs. These receptors all stem from a woman younger than 35 in good health.

The chain recombines TRBV7-9 with TRBJ2-1; 13 bases align to TRBD2. Germline trimming cut 4 bases from V and 6 bases from J; bases unmatched to any gene: 6. CDR1 SEHNR and CDR2 FQNEAQ come from the germline V gene (reference sequence). The length of the CDR3 is 16 residues. CDR3 region: CASSSPGLAGVNEQFF. The CDR3 nucleotides are TGTGCCAGCAGCTCTCCCGGACTAGCGGGAGTCAATGAGCAGTTCTTC.

The chain couples TRBV6-1 to TRBJ1-2; possible D gene TRBD1, 6 bases. The CDR3 spans 14 residues. The V end lost 5 bases, the J end lost 4 bases, and 14 bases lay between the germline ends. Germline V gene data show CDR1 as MNHNS and CDR2 as SASEGT. The CDR3 here is CASSQKTGFYGYTF. DNA of the CDR3: TGTGCCAGCAGTCAGAAAACAGGGTTCTATGGCTACACCTTC.